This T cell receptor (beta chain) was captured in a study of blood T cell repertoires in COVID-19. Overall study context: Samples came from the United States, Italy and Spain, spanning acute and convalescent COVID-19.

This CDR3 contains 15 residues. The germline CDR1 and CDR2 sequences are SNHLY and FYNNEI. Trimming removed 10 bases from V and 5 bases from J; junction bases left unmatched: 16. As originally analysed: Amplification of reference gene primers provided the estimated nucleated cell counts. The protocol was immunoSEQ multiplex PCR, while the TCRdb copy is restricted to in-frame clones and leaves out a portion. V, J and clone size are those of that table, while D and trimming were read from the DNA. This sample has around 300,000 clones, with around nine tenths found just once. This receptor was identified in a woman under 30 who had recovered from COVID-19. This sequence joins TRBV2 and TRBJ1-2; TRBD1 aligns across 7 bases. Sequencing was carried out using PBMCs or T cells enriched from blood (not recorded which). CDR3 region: CAILWDSQIGYGYTF. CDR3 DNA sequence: TGTGCCATCCTCTGGGACAGCCAAATTGGTTATGGCTACACCTTC.